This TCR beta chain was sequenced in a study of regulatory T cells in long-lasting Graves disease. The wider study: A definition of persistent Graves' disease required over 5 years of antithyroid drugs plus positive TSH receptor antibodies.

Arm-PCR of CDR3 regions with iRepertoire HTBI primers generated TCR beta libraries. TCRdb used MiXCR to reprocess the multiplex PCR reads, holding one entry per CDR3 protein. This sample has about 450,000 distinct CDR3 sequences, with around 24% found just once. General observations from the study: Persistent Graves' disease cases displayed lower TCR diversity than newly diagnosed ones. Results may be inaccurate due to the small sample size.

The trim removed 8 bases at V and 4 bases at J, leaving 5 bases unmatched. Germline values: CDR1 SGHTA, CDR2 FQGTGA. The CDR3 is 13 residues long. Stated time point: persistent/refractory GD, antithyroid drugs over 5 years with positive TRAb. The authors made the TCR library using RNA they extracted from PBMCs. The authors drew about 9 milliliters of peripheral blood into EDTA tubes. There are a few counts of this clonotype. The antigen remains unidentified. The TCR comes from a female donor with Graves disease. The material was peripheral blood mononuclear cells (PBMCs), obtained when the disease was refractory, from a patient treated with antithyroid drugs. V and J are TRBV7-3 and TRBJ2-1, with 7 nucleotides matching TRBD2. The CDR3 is CASRREGYNEQFF. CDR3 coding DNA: TGTGCCAGCCGGAGGGAGGGATACAATGAGCAGTTCTTC.